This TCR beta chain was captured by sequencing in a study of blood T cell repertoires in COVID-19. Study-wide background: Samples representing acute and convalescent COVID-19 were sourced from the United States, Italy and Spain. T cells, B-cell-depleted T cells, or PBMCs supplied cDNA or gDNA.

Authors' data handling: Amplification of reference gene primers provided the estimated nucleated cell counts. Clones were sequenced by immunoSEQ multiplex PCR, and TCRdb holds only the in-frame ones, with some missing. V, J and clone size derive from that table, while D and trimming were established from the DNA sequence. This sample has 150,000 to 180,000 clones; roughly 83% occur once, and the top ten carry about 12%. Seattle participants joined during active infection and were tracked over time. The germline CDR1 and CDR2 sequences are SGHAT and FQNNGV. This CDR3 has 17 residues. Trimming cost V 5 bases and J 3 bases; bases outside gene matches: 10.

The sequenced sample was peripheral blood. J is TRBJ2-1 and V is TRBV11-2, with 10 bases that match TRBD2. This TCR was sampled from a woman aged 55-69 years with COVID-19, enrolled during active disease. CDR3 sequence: CASSGPNLAGVYNEQFF. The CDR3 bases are TGTGCCAGCAGCGGCCCGAATCTAGCGGGAGTCTACAATGAGCAGTTCTTC.